Listed here are 12 T cell receptor beta chains from one sample, sequenced in a study of T cells in Graves' hyperthyroidism and ophthalmopathy. TCR beta CDR3 regions were amplified from RNA. First-round RT-PCR of the TCR CDR3 relied on the HTBI primer set. TCRdb reanalysed the multiplex PCR reads using MiXCR and keeps one entry per CDR3 protein. The sample lists approximately 330,000 distinct CDR3 sequences, 18% occurring once. Sequencing input: blood. The receptors originated from a woman aged 45-65 years with Graves' hyperthyroidism.

This clonotype was recorded a few times. The V call is TRBV29-1, the J call TRBJ2-3; D gene uncertain. The V and J ends lost 8 bases and 2 bases respectively, with 11 bases between them. There are 12 residues in the CDR3. The germline V gene has CDR1 SQVTM and CDR2 ANQGSEA. The CDR3 spells CSSELYTDTQYF. The CDR3 region has the DNA TGCAGCTCCGAGCTTTACACAGATACGCAGTATTTT.

This clonotype has ten or more counts. V is TRBV28 and J is TRBJ2-5; 11 bases are shared with TRBD2. Unmatched junction bases numbered 12, after V lost 4 bases and J lost 5 bases. CDR1 is MDHEN, CDR2 SYDVKM, per germline. This CDR3 is 17 amino acids long. As DNA, the CDR3 is TGTGCCAGCAGTTCGACACCAAAACTAGCGGGAGTGGAGACCCAGTACTTC. Protein: CASSSTPKLAGVETQYF.

This clonotype was observed at least ten times. The rearrangement joins TRBV5-1 to TRBJ2-5, with D tentatively TRBD1 (5 bases). Trimming removed 0 bases from V and 6 bases from J, with 12 bases in between. The CDR3 loop spans 14 amino acids. Germline CDR1 reads SGHRS; CDR2 reads YFSETQ. The CDR3 protein is CASSLEGKRQTQYF. DNA for the CDR3: TGCGCCAGCAGCTTGGAGGGGAAGCGTCAGACCCAGTACTTC.

This clonotype was recorded many times. V is TRBV6-1 and J is TRBJ2-1, with TRBD2 matching 10 bases. V gave up 6 bases and J gave up 2 bases; unmatched junction bases: 4. The CDR3 consists of 15 residues. Per germline, CDR1 MNHNS and CDR2 SASEGT. The CDR3 nucleotides are TGTGCCAGCAGCGAGGGACTAGCGCCCTACAATGAGCAGTTCTTC. Protein sequence: CASSEGLAPYNEQFF.

This rearrangement joins TRBV27 to TRBJ2-1; 10 nucleotides align to TRBD2. Per the germline V gene, CDR1 is MNHEY and CDR2 is SMNVEV (reference sequence). CDR3 length: 16 amino acids. V was pared by 6 bases and J by 7 bases, with 12 bases of the junction left unmatched. The CDR3 DNA is TGTGCCAGCAGACAGGGGTGGGCTAGCGGGAGAAATGAGCAGTTCTTC. It is translated as CASRQGWASGRNEQFF.

This chain connects TRBV2 to TRBJ1-2, with a weak D call TRBD1 (5 bases). Trimming pared 4 bases from V and 7 bases from J, leaving 16 bases between. The CDR3 length is 14 residues. Germline V CDR1 and CDR2: SNHLY, FYNNEI. CDR3 loop: CASSGVLAQGGYTF. CDR3 coding DNA: TGTGCCAGCAGTGGGGTTCTCGCTCAGGGTGGCTACACCTTC. Full variable domain (rest looked up from reference TRBV2 and TRBJ1-2): EPEVTQTPSHQVTQMGQEVILRCVPISNHLYFYWYRQILGQKVEFLVSFYNNEISEKSEIFDDQFSVERPDGSNFTLKIRSTKLEDSAMYFCASSGVLAQGGYTFGSGTRLTVV.

This rearrangement joins TRBV5-1 to TRBJ2-3, with D maybe TRBD1 (6 bases). This CDR3 region has 15 residues. Germline CDR1 and CDR2: SGHRS and YFSETQ. V shed 5 bases and J shed 1 base, with 14 bases lying between them. Here the CDR3 reads CASSYTGIGTDTQYF. Here the CDR3 DNA reads TGCGCCAGCAGTTACACAGGGATCGGCACAGATACGCAGTATTTT.

Regarding this clonotype: With a much larger clone just one base away, this may be a read error. This chain connects TRBV20-1 to TRBJ1-1; maybe TRBD1 (5 bases). The germline V gene encodes CDR1 DFQATT and CDR2 SNEGSKA (reference sequence). V was cut by 4 bases and J by 1 base, with 16 bases left in between. The length of the CDR3 is 15 residues. The CDR3 bases are TGCAGTGCTACCCCCTCAGGGAGTGCGAACACTGAAGCTTTCTTT. It translates to CSATPSGSANTEAFF.

This clonotype was counted between two and nine times. The chain uses TRBV28 and TRBJ2-7; D is perhaps TRBD1 or TRBD2 (5 bases each). The germline gives CDR1 MDHEN, CDR2 SYDVKM. V was cut by 4 bases and J by 5 bases, with 15 bases left in between. CDR3 length: 14 residues. CDR3 amino acids: CASSSLSGTHEQYF. CDR3 DNA sequence: TGTGCCAGCAGTTCCCTATCGGGGACCCACGAGCAGTACTTC.

This clonotype showed up many times. The CDR3 region has the DNA TGCGCCAGCAGCCAAGATCCGGCCGGGCGGCGTTCACCCCTCCACTTT. This encodes CASSQDPAGRRSPLHF. This chain uses TRBV4-1 with TRBJ1-6, with unresolved D. There are 16 residues in the CDR3. V gave up 0 bases and J gave up 9 bases, with 15 bases separating them. CDR1 MGHRA and CDR2 YSYEKL come from the germline V gene.

In this sample, this clonotype turned up a few times. This chain's CDR3 is CASSPLEGAGGYTF. The DNA for the CDR3 is TGCGCCAGCAGCCCTCTAGAGGGGGCCGGGGGCTACACCTTC. The genes are TRBV5-1 and TRBJ1-2, with 7 bases aligning to TRBD1. J lost 8 bases, V lost 4 bases, and 11 bases had no gene match. This CDR3 is 14 amino acids long. In germline, CDR1 is SGHRS, CDR2 YFSETQ.

The sample holds many counts of this clonotype. The rearrangement joins TRBV10-3 to TRBJ1-2; 8 bases are a match to TRBD1. V trimming: 4 bases; J trimming: 5 bases; junction bases outside the gene matches: 9. The CDR3 sequence is 15 residues long. Per the germline V gene, CDR1 is ENHRY and CDR2 is SYGVKD. In nucleotides, the CDR3 is TGTGCCATCAGTGTGAACCCAGGGGGCGAGTATGGCTACACCTTC. It codes for CAISVNPGGEYGYTF.